Listed below are T cell receptor beta chains from one sample, sequenced in a study of vaccination effects on CD4 cells after COVID-19. These receptors have no known antigen. Sequencing used immunoSEQ multiplex PCR; TCRdb keeps in-frame clones, though not all of them. The sample yields tens of thousands of clones, 60% to 80% seen once. Sample: CD4+ T cells from PBMCs cultured with HCoV-OC43 spike peptides, taken before COVID-19 vaccination. Every receptor here comes from a human donor who received a COVID-19 vaccine. CDR3s include the opening cysteine and the closing phenylalanine or tryptophan. D genes are given only for firm matches. Expanded clones are given a class, and other clones once, few, many or no size at all.

j_gene | d_gene | abundance | v_gene | CDR3nt | CDR3aa
TRBJ2-6 | TRBD2 | - | TRBV9 | TGTGCCAGCAGCTCCAGACTAGCGGGGGGCCTGCTTTTAGGGGCCAACGTCCTGACTTTC | CASSSRLAGGLLLGANVLTF
TRBJ1-5 | - | - | TRBV2 | TGTGCCAGCAGTGACTCTGCGGGGGGGGTTCAGCCCCAGCATTTT | CASSDSAGGVQPQHF
TRBJ2-1 | - | few | TRBV19 | TGTGCCAGTAGTATTACGGGGGTCTCCTACAATGAGCAGTTCTTC | CASSITGVSYNEQFF
TRBJ1-2 | - | - | TRBV4-2 | TGTGCCAGCAGCCAAGATAACAGCCTACTTAACTATGGCTACACCTTC | CASSQDNSLLNYGYTF
TRBJ2-1 | - | - | TRBV11-2 | TGTGCCAGCAGCAATGTTGGGGGCAATGAGCAGTTCTTC | CASSNVGGNEQFF
TRBJ2-5 | TRBD2 | - | TRBV18 | TGTGCCAGCTCACCTCCAAGCGGGGGACAAGAGACCCAGTACTTC | CASSPPSGGQETQYF
TRBJ2-3 | TRBD2 | - | TRBV3-1/TRBV3-2 | TGTGCCAGCAGCCCCTTCATCGGGGGGGCTATGACAGATACGCAGTATTTT | CASSPFIGGAMTDTQYF
TRBJ1-4 | - | - | TRBV24-1 | TGTGCCACCAGTGATCCGAGAGAAGATCAGGGGAGTGAAAAACTGTTTTTT | CATSDPREDQGSEKLFF
TRBJ1-6 | - | - | TRBV28 | TGTGCCAGCAGCTCCATTCCCTCCGGGTATAATTCACCCCTCCACTTT | CASSSIPSGYNSPLHF
TRBJ1-1 | - | - | TRBV4-1 | TGCGCCAGCAGCCAAGATGGCAGTCTTGAGCGGCGGGGGAACACTGAAGCTTTCTTT | CASSQDGSLERRGNTEAFF
TRBJ2-1 | TRBD2 | - | TRBV6-5 | TGTGCCAGCAAGACTAGCGGGGAAAATGAGCAGTTCTTC | CASKTSGENEQFF
TRBJ2-3 | - | - | TRBV10-1 | TGCGCCAGCAGTGTACAGGGCACCACAGATACGCAGTATTTT | CASSVQGTTDTQYF
TRBJ2-2 | - | - | TRBV10-1 | TGCGCCAGCAGTGAGCTCGGTCGCGTCCCGAACACCGGGGAGCTGTTTTTT | CASSELGRVPNTGELFF
TRBJ1-1 | TRBD1 | - | TRBV5-1 | TGCGCCAGCAGCCGAATGTACAGGGGGTACACTGAAGCTTTCTTT | CASSRMYRGYTEAFF
TRBJ1-1 | - | - | TRBV7-3 | TGTGCCAGCAGCTTAACGTTCATGTCTGAAGCTTTCTTT | CASSLTFMSEAFF
TRBJ2-3 | - | once | TRBV9 | TGTGCCAGCAGCGATCCTGGCCTAGCCCTCGGAGATACGCAGTATTTT | CASSDPGLALGDTQYF
TRBJ1-5 | - | - | TRBV12-1 | TGTGCCAACAGCTCTGGAGGTCCCTTGTCCCAGCATTTT | CANSSGGPLSQHF
TRBJ2-3 | - | - | TRBV2 | TGTGCCAGCCAAGGTTGGACAGATACGCAGTATTTT | CASQGWTDTQYF
TRBJ2-1 | - | - | TRBV9 | TGTGCCAGCAGTGGGATCTACAATGAGCAGTTCTTC | CASSGIYNEQFF
TRBJ1-4 | - | - | TRBV30 | TGTGCCTGGGGGACTGGGGCAACTAATGAAAAACTGTTTTTT | CAWGTGATNEKLFF
TRBJ2-1 | TRBD2 | - | TRBV18 | TGTGCCAGCTCACCACCGTCTAGCGGGCCCGCCTACAATGAGCAGTTCTTC | CASSPPSSGPAYNEQFF
TRBJ2-4 | TRBD2 | - | TRBV12-3/TRBV12-4 | TGTGCCAGCAGAGCTAGCGGGGGGCCTCATAGCTTC | CASRASGGPHSF
TRBJ1-2 | - | - | TRBV2 | TGTGCCAGCAGTGACAGAGTCAACTATGGCTACACCTTC | CASSDRVNYGYTF
TRBJ1-2 | TRBD1 | few | TRBV4-2 | TGTGCCAGCAGCCAAGAGACGAACAGGGGTACCTATGGCTACACCTTC | CASSQETNRGTYGYTF
TRBJ1-2 | - | few | TRBV30 | TGTGCCTGGAGGGGACGGGCTGCGCCGTCCTATGGCTACACCTTC | CAWRGRAAPSYGYTF
TRBJ1-4 | TRBD1 | once | TRBV30 | TGTGCCTGGAGTTGGGACAGGGGCGGTGAAAAACTGTTTTTT | CAWSWDRGGEKLFF
TRBJ1-5 | - | - | TRBV6-5 | TGTGCCAGCAGTCCCCGAGCAAAAATGAATCAGCCCCAGCATTTT | CASSPRAKMNQPQHF
TRBJ1-5 | TRBD1 | once | TRBV18 | TGTGCCAGCTCACCAGGGACAGATCAGCCCCAGCATTTT | CASSPGTDQPQHF
TRBJ1-4 | - | - | TRBV6-5 | TGTGCCAGCAGTAACATAGGGCCAGGCAATGAAAAACTGTTTTTT | CASSNIGPGNEKLFF
TRBJ2-1 | TRBD2 | - | TRBV7-2 | TGTGCCAGCAGCTTGAGCGGGGGGGGCCACAATGAGCAGTTCTTC | CASSLSGGGHNEQFF
TRBJ1-6 | - | few | TRBV6-6 | TGTGCCAGCAGTTACCGACGGGATAATTCACCCCTCCACTTT | CASSYRRDNSPLHF
TRBJ1-2 | - | few | TRBV4-1 | TGCGCCAGCAGCAAACTGGGGGCTGGGGGCTACACCTTC | CASSKLGAGGYTF
TRBJ1-1 | - | - | TRBV7-2 | TGTGCCAGCAGCTTAGATGTCAGGCGGACTGAAGCTTTCTTT | CASSLDVRRTEAFF
TRBJ2-6 | - | few | TRBV5-6 | TGTGCCAGCAGCTTTACTGGGGCCAACGTCCTGACTTTC | CASSFTGANVLTF
TRBJ2-3 | TRBD2 | - | TRBV27 | TGTGCCAGCATCAGGGGCGGGGGGCGCACAGATACGCAGTATTTT | CASIRGGGRTDTQYF
TRBJ2-3 | TRBD2 | - | TRBV25-1 | TGTGCCAGCAGTGAATTGCTGGGGGACGGGGGGACGCAGTATTTT | CASSELLGDGGTQYF
TRBJ2-1 | TRBD2 | - | TRBV19 | TGTGCCAGTAGTACGACCCTAGCGGGGGGGCCCGATGAGCAGTTCTTC | CASSTTLAGGPDEQFF
TRBJ2-5 | - | - | TRBV24-1 | TGTGCCACCAGTGACCCGACAGGCCGACAAGAGACCCAGTACTTC | CATSDPTGRQETQYF
TRBJ2-2 | TRBD1 | - | TRBV27 | TGTGCCAGCAGTTCGCTGGAACAGGGGGATGTCGGGGAGCTGTTTTTT | CASSSLEQGDVGELFF
TRBJ2-1 | - | - | TRBV2 | TGTGCCAGCAGTGTGAAGCGGAAATCCTACAATGAGCAGTTCTTC | CASSVKRKSYNEQFF
TRBJ1-6 | - | - | TRBV24-1 | TGTGCCACCAGTGCCTCAGGACATGATTCACCCCTCCACTTT | CATSASGHDSPLHF
TRBJ2-3 | TRBD1 | - | TRBV5-6 | TGTGCCAGCAGCTCCGACAGGGAGAGCACAGATACGCAGTATTTT | CASSSDRESTDTQYF